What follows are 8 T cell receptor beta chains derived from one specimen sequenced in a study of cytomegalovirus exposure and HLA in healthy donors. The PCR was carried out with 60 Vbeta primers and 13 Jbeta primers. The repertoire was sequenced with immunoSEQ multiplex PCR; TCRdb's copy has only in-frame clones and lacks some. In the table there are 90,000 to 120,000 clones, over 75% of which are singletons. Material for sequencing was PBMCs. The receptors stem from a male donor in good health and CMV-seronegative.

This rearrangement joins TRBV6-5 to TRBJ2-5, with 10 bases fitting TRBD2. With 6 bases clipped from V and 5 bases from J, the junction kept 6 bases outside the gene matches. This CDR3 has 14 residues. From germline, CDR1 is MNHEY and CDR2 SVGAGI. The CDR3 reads CASRLAGVGETQYF. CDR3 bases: TGTGCCAGCAGGCTAGCGGGAGTGGGGGAGACCCAGTACTTC.

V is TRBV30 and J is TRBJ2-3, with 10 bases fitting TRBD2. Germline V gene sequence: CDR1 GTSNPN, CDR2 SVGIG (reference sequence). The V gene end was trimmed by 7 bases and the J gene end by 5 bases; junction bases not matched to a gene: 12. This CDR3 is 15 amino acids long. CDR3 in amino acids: CAYSSGSWGRDTQYF. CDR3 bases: TGTGCCTACTCTAGCGGGAGTTGGGGCAGAGATACGCAGTATTTT.

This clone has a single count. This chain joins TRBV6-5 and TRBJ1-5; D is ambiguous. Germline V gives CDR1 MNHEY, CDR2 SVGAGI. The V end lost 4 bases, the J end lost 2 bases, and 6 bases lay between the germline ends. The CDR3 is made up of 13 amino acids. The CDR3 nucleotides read TGTGCCAGCAGTTCGGGTCGCAATCAGCCCCAGCATTTT. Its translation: CASSSGRNQPQHF.

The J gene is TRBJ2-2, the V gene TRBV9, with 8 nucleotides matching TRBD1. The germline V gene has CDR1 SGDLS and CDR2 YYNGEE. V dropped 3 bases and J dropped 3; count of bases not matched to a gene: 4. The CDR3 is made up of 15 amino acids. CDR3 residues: CASSARQGHTGELFF. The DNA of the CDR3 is TGTGCCAGCAGCGCAAGACAGGGGCACACCGGGGAGCTGTTTTTT. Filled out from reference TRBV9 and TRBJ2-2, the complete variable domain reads DSGVTQTPKHLITATGQRVTLRCSPRSGDLSVYWYQQSLDQGLQFLIQYYNGEERAKGNILERFSAQQFPDLHSELNLSSLELGDSALYFCASSARQGHTGELFFGEGSRLTVL.

Here the CDR3 DNA reads TGTGCCAGCAGTTACGACGTAGCCCCAAGATACTTC. Translation: CASSYDVAPRYF. The J gene is TRBJ2-7, the V gene TRBV6-5; D uncertain. The germline gives CDR1 MNHEY, CDR2 SVGAGI. The ends were cut back, 2 bases at V and 13 bases at J, with 15 bases in the middle. The length of the CDR3 is 12 residues.

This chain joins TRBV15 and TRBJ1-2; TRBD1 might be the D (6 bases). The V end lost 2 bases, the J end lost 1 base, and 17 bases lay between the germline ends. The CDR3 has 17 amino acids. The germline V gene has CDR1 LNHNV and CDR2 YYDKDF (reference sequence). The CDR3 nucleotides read TGTGCCACCAGCAGAAGCGTGGGGGCCCTTATTAACTATGGCTACACCTTC. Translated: CATSRSVGALINYGYTF.

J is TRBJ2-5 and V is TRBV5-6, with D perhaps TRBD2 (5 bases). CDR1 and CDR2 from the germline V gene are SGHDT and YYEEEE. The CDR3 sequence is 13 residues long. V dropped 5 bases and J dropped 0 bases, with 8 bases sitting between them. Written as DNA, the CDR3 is TGTGCCAGCAGTACGACTAACCAAGAGACCCAGTACTTC. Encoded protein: CASSTTNQETQYF. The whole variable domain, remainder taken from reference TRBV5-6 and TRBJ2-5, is DAGVTQSPTHLIKTRGQQVTLRCSPKSGHDTVSWYQQALGQGPQFIFQYYEEEERQRGNFPDRFSGHQFPNYSSELNVNALLLGDSALYLCASSTTNQETQYFGPGTRLLVL.

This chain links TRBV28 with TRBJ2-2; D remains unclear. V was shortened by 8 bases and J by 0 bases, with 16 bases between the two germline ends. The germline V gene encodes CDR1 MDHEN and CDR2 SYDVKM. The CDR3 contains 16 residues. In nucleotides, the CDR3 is TGTGCCAGCTCCCCCTGGGCAGGTGCGAACACCGGGGAGCTGTTTTTT. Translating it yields CASSPWAGANTGELFF. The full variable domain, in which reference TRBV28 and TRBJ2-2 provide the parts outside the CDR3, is DVKVTQSSRYLVKRTGEKVFLECVQDMDHENMFWYRQDPGLGLRLIYFSYDVKMKEKGDIPEGYSVSREKKERFSLILESASTNQTSMYLCASSPWAGANTGELFFGEGSRLTVL.